The 22 T cell receptor beta chains in this list originate from one sample, sequenced in a study of CD8+ T cells in alopecia areata. Described treatment: oral pan-JAK inhibitor, 5-10 mg twice daily. RNA was extracted and reverse transcribed into cDNA as the sequencing template. Sequenced by immunoSEQ multiplex PCR; TCRdb stores in-frame clones only, minus some. This table holds 150,000 to 200,000 clones, about two thirds found once. The sequencing used CD4+ T cells sorted from blood, collected at week 4, from a patient treated with tofacitinib. These receptors originate from a human donor with alopecia areata.

This chain joins TRBV29-1 and TRBJ1-1; no definite D call. Per germline, CDR1 SQVTM and CDR2 ANQGSEA. The CDR3 sequence is 10 residues long. CDR3 bases: TGCGGATGTACCGGCACTGAAGCTTTCTTT. Encoded protein: CGCTGTEAFF.

This clone was counted only a few times. A much bigger clone sits one base away, suggesting this may be a read error. The chain links TRBV5-4 to TRBJ1-1; D not resolved. Germline assignment: CDR1 SGHNT and CDR2 YYREEE (reference sequence). The CDR3 sequence is 12 residues long. The germline V and J ends were trimmed by 2 bases and 1 base, with 3 bases remaining between them. The CDR3: CASSFQNTEAFF. In DNA form, the CDR3 reads TGTGCCAGCAGCTTCCAGAACACTGAAGCTTTCTTT.

The gene calls are TRBV30 and TRBJ2-4; TRBD1 might be the D (6 bases). Trimming pared 6 bases from V and 1 base from J, leaving 16 bases between. This CDR3 is 15 amino acids long. Germline lookup yields CDR1 GTSNPN and CDR2 SVGIG (reference sequence). CDR3 sequence: CACFQVGAAKNIQYF. The CDR3 bases are TGTGCCTGTTTTCAGGTGGGGGCTGCCAAAAACATTCAGTACTTC.

The chain joins TRBV7-6 to TRBJ2-7; 8 bases are shared with TRBD2. The CDR3 is 13 amino acids. With 5 bases clipped from V and 6 bases from J, the junction kept 6 bases outside the gene matches. CDR1 is SGHVS, CDR2 FNYEAQ, per germline. The CDR3 DNA reads as TGTGCCAGCAGCCCACGGGGGGGTGGCGAGCAGTACTTC. This codes for CASSPRGGGEQYF.

The V and J genes are TRBV29-1 and TRBJ2-4, with D uncertain. Trimming shortened V by 6 bases and J by 4 bases, and 10 bases separated the two germline ends. CDR3 size: 12 residues. Germline V gene sequence: CDR1 SQVTM, CDR2 ANQGSEA. CDR3 nucleotide sequence: TGCAGCGTCATGGACGGGAAAAACATTCAGTACTTC. It specifies CSVMDGKNIQYF.

The chain recombines TRBV5-1 with TRBJ1-4; TRBD1 matches 7 bases. Germline CDR1 reads SGHRS; CDR2 reads YFSETQ. With V trimmed by 7 bases and J by 7 bases, 7 bases remained unmatched. This CDR3 has 13 residues. The CDR3 loop reads CASRKTGSEKLFF. In nucleotides, the CDR3 is TGCGCCAGCCGAAAGACAGGGAGTGAAAAACTGTTTTTT.

The rearrangement joins TRBV30 to TRBJ2-5, with 12 nucleotides matching TRBD2. CDR1 GTSNPN and CDR2 SVGIG come from the germline V gene (reference sequence). The CDR3 loop spans 16 amino acids. With 2 bases clipped from V and 0 bases from J, the junction kept 4 bases outside the gene matches. The CDR3 DNA sequence: TGTGCCTGGAGTCACGGACTAGCGGGGTACCAAGAGACCCAGTACTTC. Encoded protein: CAWSHGLAGYQETQYF.

The chain recombines TRBV6-1 with TRBJ2-1, with D tentatively TRBD2 (6 bases). From germline, CDR1 is MNHNS and CDR2 SASEGT. The CDR3 totals 16 residues. V was clipped by 5 bases and J by 4 bases, with 18 bases between them. The CDR3 loop reads CASSKGKRGFYNEQFF. The CDR3 DNA follows: TGTGCCAGCAGTAAAGGGAAACGGGGGTTTTACAATGAGCAGTTCTTC.

As for this clone: Other DNA sequences in this sample translate to the same CDR3. This chain links TRBV27 with TRBJ1-5; D is unclear. The V gene's germline CDR1 is MNHEY and CDR2 SMNVEV (reference sequence). This CDR3 comprises 14 residues. The V end lost 5 bases, the J end lost 2 bases, and 10 bases lay between the germline ends. The CDR3, as DNA: TGTGCCAGCAGTCTCCAAGGAGGCAATCAGCCCCAGCATTTT. Its protein product is CASSLQGGNQPQHF.

This clone was seen once. J is TRBJ2-3 and V is TRBV7-2; 7 bases are shared with TRBD2. Per the germline V gene, CDR1 is SGHTA and CDR2 is FQGNSA. Trimming took 5 bases from V and 4 from J; bases not matched to a gene: 6. The CDR3 is 14 residues long. The CDR3 loop is CASSRGGRADTQYF. The CDR3 coding sequence is TGTGCCAGCAGCCGCGGGGGTCGGGCAGATACGCAGTATTTT.

The rearrangement joins TRBV4-3 to TRBJ2-4; no definite D call. Trimming stripped 0 bases from V and 4 bases from J, with 10 bases between. The CDR3 length is 15 residues. Per the germline V gene, CDR1 is LGHNA and CDR2 is YSLEER. As DNA, the CDR3 is TGCGCCAGCAGCCAAGATCACAGCGCAAAAAACATTCAGTACTTC. Encoded protein: CASSQDHSAKNIQYF.

The rearrangement links TRBV30 to TRBJ2-7; the D gene is possibly TRBD2 (6 bases). Between the trimmed V and J ends, which lost 2 bases and 4 bases, there was a span of 15 bases. This CDR3 contains 14 residues. Germline V gene lookup returns CDR1 GTSNPN and CDR2 SVGIG (reference sequence). In nucleotides, the CDR3 is TGTGCCTGGAGTCGGAGGGGACTCCAATACGAGCAGTACTTC. Its protein product is CAWSRRGLQYEQYF. The full variable domain, rest sourced from reference TRBV30 and TRBJ2-7, is SQTIHQWPATLVQPVGSPLSLECTVEGTSNPNLYWYRQAAGRGLQLLFYSVGIGQISSEVPQNLSASRPQDRQFILSSKKLLLSDSGFYLCAWSRRGLQYEQYFGPGTRLTVT.

The table lists this clone with a count of one. This chain connects TRBV29-1 to TRBJ2-3; 11 bases map to TRBD2. The CDR3 is 16 residues long. V trimming: 2 bases; J trimming: 3 bases; junction bases outside the gene matches: 7. CDR1 is SQVTM and CDR2 is ANQGSEA in the germline V gene. In DNA form, the CDR3 reads TGCAGCGTTGAAAGGTGGACTAGCGGGCGGACAGATACGCAGTATTTT. Translating gives CSVERWTSGRTDTQYF.

The chain employs TRBV29-1 and TRBJ2-3; TRBD2 matches at 9 bases. Germline lookup yields CDR1 SQVTM and CDR2 ANQGSEA. J gave up 6 bases and V 6 bases, and 16 bases lay outside the gene matches. The CDR3 totals 16 residues. CDR3 coding DNA: TGCAGCGTGGGGCGGATTGGCGGGGGGGCCTCTGATACGCAGTATTTT. Encoded protein: CSVGRIGGGASDTQYF.

The chain is built from TRBV20-1 and TRBJ2-3; D remains ambiguous. Germline V lookup: CDR1 DFQATT, CDR2 SNEGSKA (reference sequence). This CDR3 spans 11 amino acids. With 3 bases removed from V and 3 bases from J, the gap between germline ends came to 4 bases. As DNA, the CDR3 is TGCAGTGCTAGCAAGACAGATACGCAGTATTTT. Translation gives CSASKTDTQYF.

V and J are TRBV29-1 and TRBJ1-1; D is unresolved. The germline V and J ends were trimmed by 4 bases and 0 bases, with 9 bases remaining between them. This CDR3 contains 13 residues. Germline CDR1 SQVTM, CDR2 ANQGSEA. The CDR3 DNA reads as TGCAGCGTTGCATCCCAGTTGAACACTGAAGCTTTCTTT. It codes for CSVASQLNTEAFF.

The V and J genes are TRBV7-9 and TRBJ1-2; D gene ambiguous. Germline V gene data show CDR1 as SEHNR and CDR2 as FQNEAQ (reference sequence). CDR3 size: 13 residues. V lost 6 bases to trimming and J lost 6 bases, with 14 bases between them. The CDR3 protein is CASRPSPRHGYTF. CDR3 DNA: TGTGCCAGCAGACCTTCTCCCCGTCATGGCTACACCTTC.

This clone has ten or more counts. The chain employs TRBV7-2 and TRBJ2-4, with D possibly TRBD1 on 6 matching bases. The CDR3 is made up of 16 amino acids. V was shortened by 0 bases and J by 2 bases, with 11 bases between the two germline ends. Germline loops: CDR1 SGHTA, CDR2 FQGNSA. The CDR3 loop is CASSLAGDMTKNIQYF. CDR3 coding DNA: TGTGCCAGCAGCTTAGCCGGGGACATGACCAAAAACATTCAGTACTTC. The full variable domain, in which reference TRBV7-2 and TRBJ2-4 provide the parts outside the CDR3, is GAGVSQSPSNKVTEKGKDVELRCDPISGHTALYWYRQSLGQGLEFLIYFQGNSAPDKSGLPSDRFSAERTGGSVSTLTIQRTQQEDSAVYLCASSLAGDMTKNIQYFGAGTRLSVL.

CDR3 in amino acids: CSVERVSSLEAFF. Here the CDR3 DNA reads TGCAGCGTGGAACGAGTTTCCAGCCTTGAAGCTTTCTTT. The chain uses TRBV29-1 and TRBJ1-1, with D unresolved. Deletions cut 6 bases from V and 7 bases from J, with 18 bases between. Germline assignment: CDR1 SQVTM and CDR2 ANQGSEA. This CDR3 contains 13 residues.

This chain's CDR3 is CSVEGLRDTEAFF. The CDR3 bases are TGCAGCGTTGAAGGACTCCGCGACACTGAAGCTTTCTTT. The genes are TRBV29-1 and TRBJ1-1; the D is unclear. The germline V gene has CDR1 SQVTM and CDR2 ANQGSEA. This CDR3 region has 13 residues. The V end was cut by 1 base, the J end by 3 bases, with 9 bases between.

CDR3 amino acids: CASSGGQGRAYEQYF. In nucleotides, the CDR3 is TGTGCCAGCAGCGGGGGACAGGGGAGGGCCTACGAGCAGTACTTC. The chain is built from TRBV9 and TRBJ2-7; 10 nucleotides agree with TRBD1. Germline V CDR1 and CDR2: SGDLS, YYNGEE. The CDR3 contains 15 residues. Germline trimming cut 3 bases from V and 2 bases from J; bases unmatched to any gene: 5. Drawing the rest from reference TRBV9 and TRBJ2-7, the complete variable domain is DSGVTQTPKHLITATGQRVTLRCSPRSGDLSVYWYQQSLDQGLQFLIQYYNGEERAKGNILERFSAQQFPDLHSELNLSSLELGDSALYFCASSGGQGRAYEQYFGPGTRLTVT.

The chain uses TRBV27 and TRBJ2-3; D is ambiguous. The V end lost 3 bases, the J end lost 0 bases, and 4 bases lay between the germline ends. There are 13 residues in the CDR3. Germline V lookup: CDR1 MNHEY, CDR2 SMNVEV (reference sequence). CDR3 loop: CASSFRSTDTQYF. DNA of the CDR3: TGTGCCAGCAGTTTCCGCAGCACAGATACGCAGTATTTT.